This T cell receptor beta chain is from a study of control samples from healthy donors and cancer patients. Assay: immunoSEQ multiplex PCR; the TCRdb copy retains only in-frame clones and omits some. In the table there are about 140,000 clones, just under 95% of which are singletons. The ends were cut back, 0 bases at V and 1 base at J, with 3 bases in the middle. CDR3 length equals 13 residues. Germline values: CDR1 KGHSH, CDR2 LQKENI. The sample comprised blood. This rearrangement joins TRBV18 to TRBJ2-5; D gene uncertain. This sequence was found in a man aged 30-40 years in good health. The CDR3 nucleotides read TGTGCCAGCTCACCACCGGTCCAAGAGACCCAGTACTTC. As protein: CASSPPVQETQYF.